This section outlines one T cell receptor beta chain sequence together with its context. Antigen: not known. The data derive from a study of cytomegalovirus exposure and HLA in healthy donors. Study-level findings and limits: TCR beta chains numbering more than 150 were designated cytomegalovirus-associated. Earlier findings revealed that most TCR beta V segments proved productive either about 87% or about 30% of the time. Diagnosis of cytomegalovirus status made by the classifier reportedly showed high specificity and sensitivity. Associated with HLA alleles at 0.05 false discovery rate in a later analysis were about 17,000 TCR beta sequences.

PCR primers comprised 60 Vbeta and 13 Jbeta primers. Data came from immunoSEQ multiplex PCR; TCRdb stores just in-frame clones and leaves some out. Of some 140,000 clones listed, roughly three quarters were seen once; the top ten hold 2.5% to 3.5%. The sample comprised PBMCs. The TCR originated in a female donor in good health and CMV-seronegative.

The chain's CDR3 is CATSSLRVSSGNTIYF. The CDR3 DNA reads TGTGCCACCAGCTCCCTGAGGGTCAGCTCTGGAAACACCATATATTTT. This rearrangement joins TRBV15 to TRBJ1-3; D call uncertain. The CDR3 sequence is 16 residues long. V was trimmed by 5 bases and J by 0 bases, leaving 14 bases between them. Germline V gene sequence: CDR1 LNHNV, CDR2 YYDKDF (reference sequence). The full variable domain, its missing parts supplied by reference TRBV15 and TRBJ1-3, is DAMVIQNPRYQVTQFGKPVTLSCSQTLNHNVMYWYQQKSSQAPKLLFHYYDKDFNNEADTPDNFQSRRPNTSFCFLDIRSPGLGDTAMYLCATSSLRVSSGNTIYFGEGSWLTVV.